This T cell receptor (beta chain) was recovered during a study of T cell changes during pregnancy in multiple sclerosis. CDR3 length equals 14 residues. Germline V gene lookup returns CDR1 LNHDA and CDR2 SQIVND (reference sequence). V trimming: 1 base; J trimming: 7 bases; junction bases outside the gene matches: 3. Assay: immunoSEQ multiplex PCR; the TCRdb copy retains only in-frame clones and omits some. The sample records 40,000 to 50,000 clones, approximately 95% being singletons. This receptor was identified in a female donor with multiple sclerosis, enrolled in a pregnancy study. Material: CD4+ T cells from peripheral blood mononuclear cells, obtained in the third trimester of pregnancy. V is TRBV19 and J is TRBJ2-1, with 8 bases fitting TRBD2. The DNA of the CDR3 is TGTGCCAGTAGTATAGCGGGGGGGACGAATGAGCAGTTCTTC. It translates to CASSIAGGTNEQFF.